This TCR beta chain is drawn from a study of patients and donors after allogeneic stem cell transplantation. Each CDR3 protein is one row after TCRdb ran MiXCR on the RT-PCR reads. The data contain approximately 430,000 distinct CDR3 sequences, roughly 16% of them singletons. This clonotype occurred many times. Trimming removed 3 bases from V and 3 bases from J; junction bases left unmatched: 4. CDR1 and CDR2 (germline): KGHDR, SFDVKD. The CDR3 has 16 amino acids. The chain carries TRBV24-1 and TRBJ2-5; TRBD2 agrees at 12 bases. The sequence was collected from a human donor who was either an allogeneic HSCT recipient or a stem cell or donor lymphocyte infusion donor (not recorded which). It is not recorded whose cells these are; they may come from a transplant donor. The sequencing sample was made of blood, either unsorted or a sorted T cell fraction (not recorded which). The CDR3 protein is CATSDPGLAGKETQYF. For the CDR3, the DNA is TGTGCCACCAGTGATCCAGGACTAGCGGGAAAAGAGACCCAGTACTTC.